This T cell receptor (beta chain) is from a study of CD8+ T cells in alopecia areata. Sequencing templates came from extracted RNA that was reverse transcribed into cDNA. The table came from immunoSEQ multiplex PCR; TCRdb's copy has only in-frame clones and leaves some out. The repertoire holds over 150,000 clones, with approximately 55% as singletons. Treatment denoted: oral pan-JAK inhibitor, 5-10 mg twice daily. The V gene lost 11 bases and the J gene lost 3 bases, with 10 bases spanning the gap. Looked up from germline, CDR1 is MGHDK and CDR2 is SYGVNS. CDR3 length: 11 residues. This rearrangement joins TRBV25-1 to TRBJ1-2; no reliable D call. The sequence came from a human donor with alopecia areata. The source material was CD8+ T cells sorted from blood, sampled at week 24, from a patient treated with tofacitinib. The CDR3: CASGFDYGYTF. DNA for the CDR3: TGTGCCTCGGGGTTTGACTATGGCTACACCTTC.